The 25 T cell receptor beta chains below were found in one sample sequenced in a study of shared clonotypes between healthy human individuals. This table comes from immunoSEQ multiplex PCR, and its TCRdb copy is limited to in-frame clones, with some not included. The sample gives roughly 2 million clones, around 95% of which show up once; 0.1% to 0.15% is in the top ten. Material: naive CD4+ T cells sorted from blood. Subset defined: CD45RA+ positively selected. These receptors all come from a man aged 18 to 29 in good health.

V gene TRBV6-5 combines with J gene TRBJ2-7; 7 bases are a match to TRBD1. CDR1 MNHEY and CDR2 SVGAGI come from the germline V gene. The ends lost 2 bases at V and 1 base at J; junction bases unmatched: 5. The CDR3 loop spans 15 amino acids. The CDR3 sequence: CASSYQTGLSYEQYF. The CDR3 DNA reads as TGTGCCAGCAGTTACCAGACAGGGTTGTCCTACGAGCAGTACTTC.

The chain couples TRBV28 to TRBJ1-1; a possible D gene is TRBD1 (5 bases). The CDR3 consists of 14 residues. V shed 6 bases and J shed 1 base, with 12 bases lying between them. The germline V gene encodes CDR1 MDHEN and CDR2 SYDVKM. CDR3 residues: CASSPRGRNTEAFF. CDR3 sequence (DNA): TGTGCCAGCAGCCCTCGGGGGAGGAACACTGAAGCTTTCTTT. The variable domain in full, with the rest retrieved from reference TRBV28 and TRBJ1-1, is DVKVTQSSRYLVKRTGEKVFLECVQDMDHENMFWYRQDPGLGLRLIYFSYDVKMKEKGDIPEGYSVSREKKERFSLILESASTNQTSMYLCASSPRGRNTEAFFGQGTRLTVV.

The chain joins TRBV6-6 to TRBJ2-7; D may match TRBD1 or TRBD2 (5 bases each). There are 14 residues in the CDR3. Looked up from germline, CDR1 is MNHNY and CDR2 is SVGAGI (reference sequence). The V gene lost 4 bases and the J gene lost 3 bases, with 13 bases spanning the gap. The CDR3 coding sequence is TGTGCCAGCAGTTCCCCGGGGACCCTCTACGAGCAGTACTTC. Its translation is CASSSPGTLYEQYF.

This chain links TRBV19 with TRBJ1-1; 7 nucleotides match TRBD1. The trim removed 5 bases at V and 1 base at J, leaving 4 bases unmatched. Per the germline V gene, CDR1 is LNHDA and CDR2 is SQIVND (reference sequence). The CDR3 consists of 14 residues. In nucleotides, the CDR3 is TGTGCCAGTAGTGGGAGGGGGCCGAACACTGAAGCTTTCTTT. The encoded protein is CASSGRGPNTEAFF.

This CDR3 is CASRGLGRGGYTF. CDR3 nucleotide sequence: TGTGCCAGCCGAGGACTGGGACGAGGTGGCTACACCTTC. J is TRBJ1-2 and V is TRBV2; the D gene is possibly TRBD1 (5 bases). The CDR3 has 13 amino acids. Deletions cut 8 bases from V and 7 bases from J, with 17 bases between. CDR1 is SNHLY and CDR2 is FYNNEI in the germline V gene.

The rearrangement links TRBV30 to TRBJ1-2, with TRBD1 matching 8 bases. The length of the CDR3 is 14 residues. Germline assignment: CDR1 GTSNPN and CDR2 SVGIG (reference sequence). V lost 7 bases, J lost 2 bases, and 9 bases stayed unmatched. CDR3 in DNA: TGTGCCTTTCTTGGACAGGGCAGAAACTATGGCTACACCTTC. Translating it yields CAFLGQGRNYGYTF.

This rearrangement joins TRBV10-3 to TRBJ1-5; TRBD1 might be the D (6 bases). The V end lost 3 bases, the J end lost 6 bases, and 15 bases lay between the germline ends. CDR3 length: 15 residues. Germline V gene sequence: CDR1 ENHRY, CDR2 SYGVKD. The CDR3 DNA reads TGTGCCATCAGTGACATTGTAGGGGGAGGTCAGCCCCAGCATTTT. Translated, it gives CAISDIVGGGQPQHF.

Only a few counts were recorded for this clone. This rearrangement joins TRBV11-2 to TRBJ1-6; D may be TRBD1 (5 bases). The CDR3 is made up of 15 amino acids. Trimming removed 5 bases at V and 3 bases at J, with 11 bases between. Per the germline V gene, CDR1 is SGHAT and CDR2 is FQNNGV. Here the CDR3 DNA reads TGTGCCAGCAGCCCTTTGGGGGGCTATAATTCACCCCTCCACTTT. Protein sequence: CASSPLGGYNSPLHF.

This clone was picked up one time. The genes are TRBV6-5 and TRBJ2-7; 7 nucleotides line up with TRBD2. After removal of 7 bases from V and 5 bases from J, the junction contained 14 bases not matched to a gene. CDR3 size: 15 residues. Germline V gene lookup returns CDR1 MNHEY and CDR2 SVGAGI. CDR3 in DNA: TGTGCCAGCAAGACCCCGGGGGGATCGGGCAACGAGCAGTACTTC. Its protein product is CASKTPGGSGNEQYF.

The chain has TRBV6-1 and TRBJ2-7; 10 nucleotides match TRBD1. V lost 4 bases and J lost 6; bases outside the gene matches: 21. Germline CDR1 MNHNS, CDR2 SASEGT. CDR3 length: 19 amino acids. The CDR3 sequence is CASSVSRATLGQGEREQYF. The DNA of the CDR3 is TGTGCCAGCAGTGTGAGTCGTGCGACGTTAGGACAGGGGGAGCGCGAGCAGTACTTC.

This chain links TRBV10-2 with TRBJ2-7; 9 bases are shared with TRBD2. Germline V CDR1 and CDR2: WSHSY, SAAADI. The CDR3 spans 15 residues. V lost 3 bases and J lost 6; bases outside the gene matches: 9. CDR3 region: CASSDFSGGMREQYF. As DNA, the CDR3 is TGCGCCAGCAGTGACTTTAGCGGGGGCATGCGCGAGCAGTACTTC.

Turning to this clone: Other DNA sequences in the sample encode the same CDR3. The chain couples TRBV7-9 to TRBJ2-5, with unresolved D. CDR3 length: 12 residues. The germline gives CDR1 SEHNR, CDR2 FQNEAQ (reference sequence). V lost 2 bases and J 5 bases, leaving 6 bases between the germline ends. The CDR3 reads CASSLSGETQYF. For the CDR3, the DNA is TGTGCCAGCAGCTTAAGTGGGGAGACCCAGTACTTC.

The chain carries TRBV7-2 and TRBJ2-5, with 7 bases aligning to TRBD2. V trimming: 7 bases; J trimming: 5 bases; junction bases outside the gene matches: 10. Germline V gene lookup returns CDR1 SGHTA and CDR2 FQGNSA. The CDR3 loop spans 14 amino acids. CDR3 residues: CASTPAGVRETQYF. DNA of the CDR3: TGTGCCAGCACGCCCGCGGGAGTTAGGGAGACCCAGTACTTC. The whole variable domain, filled in from reference TRBV7-2 and TRBJ2-5, reads GAGVSQSPSNKVTEKGKDVELRCDPISGHTALYWYRQSLGQGLEFLIYFQGNSAPDKSGLPSDRFSAERTGGSVSTLTIQRTQQEDSAVYLCASTPAGVRETQYFGPGTRLLVL.

The chain has TRBV29-1 and TRBJ2-5; perhaps TRBD2 as D (6 bases). Germline CDR1 SQVTM, CDR2 ANQGSEA. Trimming removed 6 bases at V and 4 bases at J, with 12 bases between. The CDR3 is 12 amino acids. The CDR3 nucleotides are TGCAGCGTCCGGGAGAGTGCAGAGACCCAGTACTTC. It yields the protein CSVRESAETQYF.

The chain couples TRBV5-6 to TRBJ2-7; 8 bases agree with TRBD1. This CDR3 comprises 16 residues. The trim removed 4 bases at V and 1 base at J, leaving 10 bases unmatched. Germline assignment: CDR1 SGHDT and CDR2 YYEEEE. The CDR3 nucleotides are TGTGCCAGCAGCCCAGCGGAACGGACAGGGTCCTACGAGCAGTACTTC. It is translated as CASSPAERTGSYEQYF.

The chain couples TRBV6-5 to TRBJ2-3; D may be TRBD1 (6 bases). V was cut by 8 bases and J by 2 bases, with 14 bases left in between. Germline assignment: CDR1 MNHEY and CDR2 SVGAGI. CDR3 length equals 14 residues. CDR3 protein: CASSLWDNTDTQYF. CDR3 nucleotide sequence: TGTGCCAGCTCCCTCTGGGACAACACAGATACGCAGTATTTT.

For this clone: This CDR3 is also generated by other DNA sequences in the sample. The rearrangement links TRBV7-2 to TRBJ2-3; D ambiguous. The V gene's germline CDR1 is SGHTA and CDR2 FQGNSA. The CDR3 has 12 amino acids. V was cut by 3 bases and J by 3 bases, with 4 bases left in between. The CDR3 loop reads CASSLLTDTQYF. In nucleotides, the CDR3 is TGTGCCAGCAGCTTGCTGACAGATACGCAGTATTTT.

The gene calls are TRBV5-1 and TRBJ2-3; 9 bases fit TRBD1. Germline loops: CDR1 SGHRS, CDR2 YFSETQ. Unmatched junction bases numbered 4, after V lost 1 base and J lost 1 base. The CDR3 contains 16 residues. Written as DNA, the CDR3 is TGCGCCAGCAGCTTGCCCCGGACAGGGGGCACAGATACGCAGTATTTT. This sequence encodes CASSLPRTGGTDTQYF.

The V and J genes are TRBV5-1 and TRBJ2-2; the D call may be TRBD1 or TRBD2 (5 bases each). The CDR3 sequence is 15 residues long. The V gene lost 4 bases and the J gene lost 0 bases, with 10 bases spanning the gap. Germline assignment: CDR1 SGHRS and CDR2 YFSETQ. CDR3 residues: CASSPRGPNTGELFF. Here the CDR3 DNA reads TGCGCCAGCAGCCCCCGGGGACCGAACACCGGGGAGCTGTTTTTT.

The rearrangement joins TRBV27 to TRBJ1-2; TRBD1 might be the D (5 bases). This CDR3 has 14 amino acids. V lost 6 bases, J lost 8 bases, and 19 bases lay in between. Germline CDR1 MNHEY, CDR2 SMNVEV (reference sequence). CDR3 protein: CASRWEVGARGYTF. The CDR3 region has the DNA TGTGCCAGCAGATGGGAGGTTGGGGCTAGGGGCTACACCTTC.

The rearrangement links TRBV7-2 to TRBJ2-2; D gene ambiguous. CDR1 and CDR2 from the germline V gene are SGHTA and FQGNSA. With 5 bases removed from V and 4 bases from J, the gap between germline ends came to 11 bases. The CDR3 consists of 14 residues. The CDR3 DNA follows: TGTGCCAGCAGCCCTCAAGGAGCCACCGGGGAGCTGTTTTTT. It yields the protein CASSPQGATGELFF.

This sequence joins TRBV19 and TRBJ2-7, with a possible D match to TRBD2 (6 bases). Trimming took 5 bases from V and 0 from J, leaving 14 bases between them. Germline CDR1 and CDR2: LNHDA and SQIVND (reference sequence). This CDR3 spans 15 amino acids. The CDR3 region has the DNA TGTGCCAGTAGTGCGGACCAGCGGGCCTCCTACGAGCAGTACTTC. Its translation is CASSADQRASYEQYF.

V and J are TRBV18 and TRBJ1-3; no clear D gene. Trimming pared 5 bases from V and 3 bases from J, leaving 11 bases between. Per the germline V gene, CDR1 is KGHSH and CDR2 is LQKENI. CDR3 size: 14 residues. CDR3 in amino acids: CASSVMASGNTIYF. CDR3 in DNA: TGTGCCAGCTCAGTGATGGCTAGTGGAAACACCATATATTTT.

This clone was recorded a few times. The chain recombines TRBV6-1 with TRBJ1-5; the match to TRBD1 covers 9 bases. This CDR3 has 16 amino acids. The trim removed 2 bases at V and 6 bases at J, leaving 8 bases unmatched. Germline V gives CDR1 MNHNS, CDR2 SASEGT. The CDR3 region has the DNA TGTGCCAGCAGTGAAACGGGACAGGGTTGGCGTCAGCCCCAGCATTTT. Translated: CASSETGQGWRQPQHF.

The chain has TRBV4-1 and TRBJ1-1; no firm D call. Germline V CDR1 and CDR2: MGHRA, YSYEKL. This CDR3 region has 15 residues. Trimming left V 0 bases short and J 4 bases short, with 12 bases between. The CDR3 nucleotides are TGCGCCAGCAGCCAAGAGTGGTCCCACGGCACTGAAGCTTTCTTT. It encodes CASSQEWSHGTEAFF.